One and the same sample provided the 30 T cell receptor beta chains below, sequenced in a study of T cell repertoires and HLA-DP antigens. These receptors have no identified antigens. Only in-frame clones appear in the TCRdb table, and some are missing; sequencing was by immunoSEQ multiplex PCR. The repertoire holds about 89,000 clones, 86% seen once, with 1.5% to 2% in the top ten. Sequenced material: CD4+ T cells from PBMCs. Every receptor here comes from a man over 45 in good health and CMV-seronegative.

The sample holds one count of this clone. This chain uses TRBV6-1 with TRBJ2-1, with TRBD1 as a possible D gene (5 bases). V dropped 2 bases and J dropped 12 bases, with 14 bases sitting between them. The CDR3 covers 13 residues. Germline lookup yields CDR1 MNHNS and CDR2 SASEGT. The CDR3 nucleotides read TGTGCCAGCAGTGAACTGAGCTTCCAGGGGCAGTTCTTC. Translating it yields CASSELSFQGQFF.

The chain carries TRBV28 and TRBJ1-1; D gene ambiguous. Trimming pared 4 bases from V and 0 bases from J, leaving 9 bases between. Germline CDR1 is MDHEN and CDR2 is SYDVKM. The CDR3 loop spans 14 amino acids. CDR3: CASSSDWMNTEAFF. Here the CDR3 DNA reads TGTGCCAGCAGTTCTGACTGGATGAACACTGAAGCTTTCTTT.

The CDR3 nucleotides are TGTGCCAGCAGCCCGGTCTCGACTAATGAAAAACTGTTTTTT. Translating gives CASSPVSTNEKLFF. V gene TRBV6-1 combines with J gene TRBJ1-4, with D uncertain. The CDR3 sequence is 14 residues long. Deletions cut 6 bases from V and 2 bases from J, with 10 bases between. Germline V gives CDR1 MNHNS, CDR2 SASEGT.

This clone was seen a single time. CDR3: CASSSTGTGTYNEQFF. DNA for the CDR3: TGTGCCAGCAGCTCAACCGGGACTGGGACCTACAATGAGCAGTTCTTC. This chain uses TRBV7-6 with TRBJ2-1; tentatively, D is TRBD2 (6 bases). The V end was cut by 4 bases, the J end by 2 bases, with 15 bases between. There are 16 residues in the CDR3. CDR1 is SGHVS and CDR2 is FNYEAQ in the germline V gene.

This clone was seen a few times. The genes are TRBV2 and TRBJ2-5; D remains unclear. Germline V gives CDR1 SNHLY, CDR2 FYNNEI. The CDR3 runs 11 residues. V was pared by 7 bases and J by 4 bases, with 7 bases between. CDR3: CASIGSETQYF. CDR3 DNA sequence: TGTGCCAGCATTGGGTCAGAGACCCAGTACTTC.

V usage is TRBV6-6 and J usage is TRBJ2-4, with D tentatively TRBD1 or TRBD2 (5 bases each). Between the trimmed V and J ends, which lost 4 bases and 8 bases, there was a span of 18 bases. The CDR3 is 15 residues long. In germline, CDR1 is MNHNY, CDR2 SVGAGI (reference sequence). CDR3 sequence: CASSSTTGTLDIQYF. The CDR3 region has the DNA TGTGCCAGCAGTTCCACGACCGGGACCCTTGACATTCAGTACTTC.

This chain links TRBV18 with TRBJ2-5, with 7 bases identical to TRBD1. The V segment lost 6 bases and the J segment 4 bases; nucleotides outside the gene matches: 2. The CDR3 runs to 12 residues. Germline V CDR1 and CDR2: KGHSH, LQKENI. DNA of the CDR3: TGTGCCAGCTCTACAGGGGTAGAGACCCAGTACTTC. It is translated as CASSTGVETQYF.

This clone was found a few times. This chain connects TRBV9 to TRBJ2-3; D unresolved. CDR3 length: 12 residues. The V gene's germline CDR1 is SGDLS and CDR2 YYNGEE. V gave up 3 bases and J gave up 2 bases, with 4 bases separating them. DNA of the CDR3: TGTGCCAGCAGCGGCAACACAGATACGCAGTATTTT. Its protein is CASSGNTDTQYF.

The chain employs TRBV30 and TRBJ2-7, with 8 bases that match TRBD1. The germline V gene encodes CDR1 GTSNPN and CDR2 SVGIG (reference sequence). Germline trimming cut 1 base from V and 5 bases from J; bases unmatched to any gene: 4. The CDR3 totals 13 residues. The CDR3 nucleotides read TGTGCCTGGAGTGCTAGGACAGGGCACGAGCAGTACTTC. Protein sequence: CAWSARTGHEQYF.

The chain is built from TRBV4-3 and TRBJ1-4; D perhaps matches TRBD1 (5 bases). The germline V and J ends were trimmed by 0 bases and 2 bases, with 7 bases remaining between them. Per the germline V gene, CDR1 is LGHNA and CDR2 is YSLEER. The CDR3 loop spans 15 amino acids. Written as DNA, the CDR3 is TGCGCCAGCAGCCAAGATGGGACGACTAATGAAAAACTGTTTTTT. Translation gives CASSQDGTTNEKLFF.

The CDR3 coding sequence is TGCAGCGTGGGGACACCTAATGGCTACACCTTC. It yields the protein CSVGTPNGYTF. The V gene is TRBV29-1, the J gene TRBJ1-2, with D possibly matching TRBD1 (6 bases). The CDR3 is 11 amino acids. The V end lost 6 bases, the J end lost 6 bases, and 11 bases lay between the germline ends. CDR1 and CDR2 (germline): SQVTM, ANQGSEA.

The chain links TRBV27 to TRBJ2-2; TRBD2 aligns across 7 bases. The V segment lost 5 bases and the J segment 3 bases; nucleotides outside the gene matches: 3. The CDR3 length is 14 residues. The germline CDR1 and CDR2 sequences are MNHEY and SMNVEV (reference sequence). The CDR3 reads CASSPGLHTGELFF. The CDR3 bases are TGTGCCAGCAGTCCGGGACTACACACCGGGGAGCTGTTTTTT.

The chain has TRBV28 and TRBJ1-5; D not resolved. Trimming removed 1 base at V and 7 bases at J, with 20 bases between. CDR1 and CDR2 from the germline V gene are MDHEN and SYDVKM. The length of the CDR3 is 17 residues. The chain's CDR3 is CASSLLWEYTKRQPQHF. DNA of the CDR3: TGTGCCAGCAGTTTATTATGGGAGTACACCAAACGGCAGCCCCAGCATTTT.

The chain carries TRBV19 and TRBJ1-3; the D is unclear. Trimming shortened V by 4 bases and J by 0 bases, and 16 bases separated the two germline ends. The CDR3 sequence is 17 residues long. Germline V gene lookup returns CDR1 LNHDA and CDR2 SQIVND (reference sequence). As DNA, the CDR3 is TGTGCCAGTAGTACCTTCTTTACCACTAGCTCTGGAAACACCATATATTTT. Its translation is CASSTFFTTSSGNTIYF.

This chain connects TRBV4-3 to TRBJ1-5, with D uncertain. Germline-derived CDR1 and CDR2 are LGHNA and YSLEER. There are 14 residues in the CDR3. V lost 0 bases, J lost 4 bases, and 7 bases lay in between. CDR3 sequence reads: CASSQEFPNQPQHF. The CDR3 region has the DNA TGCGCCAGCAGCCAAGAGTTCCCGAATCAGCCCCAGCATTTT.

The rearrangement joins TRBV9 to TRBJ2-3, with TRBD2 as a possible D gene (7 bases). The ends were cut back, 0 bases at V and 4 bases at J, with 12 bases in the middle. Germline CDR1 is SGDLS and CDR2 is YYNGEE. This CDR3 contains 15 residues. In DNA, the CDR3 is TGTGCCAGCAGCGTAGGGGGGCGGGGGCCAGATACGCAGTATTTT. Amino acids: CASSVGGRGPDTQYF.

The chain has TRBV14 and TRBJ2-7, with D hard to call. The CDR3 length is 15 residues. Germline values: CDR1 SGHDN, CDR2 FVKESK. With 4 bases removed from V and 1 base from J, the gap between germline ends came to 14 bases. This chain's CDR3 is CASSPQSGDSYEQYF. The DNA for the CDR3 is TGTGCCAGCAGCCCGCAGAGTGGGGATTCCTACGAGCAGTACTTC.

This chain connects TRBV11-2 to TRBJ1-1, with TRBD1 identical over 7 bases. This CDR3 region has 15 residues. The germline CDR1 and CDR2 sequences are SGHAT and FQNNGV. V dropped 4 bases and J dropped 1; count of bases not matched to a gene: 6. CDR3 nucleotide sequence: TGTGCCAGCAGCTACCTCCCAGGGGGGAACACTGAAGCTTTCTTT. Its protein is CASSYLPGGNTEAFF.

The V call is TRBV9, the J call TRBJ1-1; 11 bases are shared with TRBD1. After removal of 0 bases from V and 6 bases from J, the junction contained 4 bases not matched to a gene. CDR1 and CDR2 from the germline V gene are SGDLS and YYNGEE. The CDR3 consists of 15 residues. This chain's CDR3 is CASSVEGQGVSEAFF. The CDR3 DNA sequence: TGTGCCAGCAGCGTAGAGGGACAGGGGGTCTCTGAAGCTTTCTTT.

The J gene is TRBJ2-5, the V gene TRBV11-2; TRBD1 matches at 8 bases. The CDR3 totals 15 residues. Germline CDR1 reads SGHAT; CDR2 reads FQNNGV. After removal of 2 bases from V and 2 bases from J, the junction contained 4 bases not matched to a gene. The CDR3 DNA sequence: TGTGCCAGCAGCTTATTCACAGGGGGTCAAGAGACCCAGTACTTC. This sequence encodes CASSLFTGGQETQYF.

The V call is TRBV18, the J call TRBJ1-1, with D unclear. The germline V gene encodes CDR1 KGHSH and CDR2 LQKENI. CDR3 length equals 14 residues. The V and J ends lost 2 bases and 2 bases respectively, with 9 bases between them. CDR3 sequence reads: CASSPGRTNTEAFF. CDR3 in DNA: TGTGCCAGCTCACCAGGCAGAACCAACACTGAAGCTTTCTTT.

The chain carries TRBV5-4 and TRBJ2-3; D is perhaps TRBD1 (6 bases). This CDR3 region has 14 residues. Germline lookup yields CDR1 SGHNT and CDR2 YYREEE (reference sequence). V was clipped by 4 bases and J by 2 bases, with 11 bases between them. This chain's CDR3 is CASSGGQHTDTQYF. CDR3 nucleotide sequence: TGTGCCAGCAGCGGCGGACAGCACACAGATACGCAGTATTTT. The full variable domain, with the rest looked up from reference TRBV5-4 and TRBJ2-3, is ETGVTQSPTHLIKTRGQQVTLRCSSQSGHNTVSWYQQALGQGPQFIFQYYREEENGRGNFPPRFSGLQFPNYSSELNVNALELDDSALYLCASSGGQHTDTQYFGPGTRLTVL.

This sequence joins TRBV12-2 and TRBJ2-7. TRBV12-2 is listed as a pseudogene. The CDR3 totals 14 residues. In DNA, the CDR3 is TGTGCAAGTTGCTCCCGGGGCTGTTCCTACGAGCAGTACTTC. Its translation: CASCSRGCSYEQYF.

The V and J genes are TRBV30 and TRBJ1-5, with 8 bases identical to TRBD1. V was pared by 4 bases and J by 6 bases, with 2 bases of the junction left unmatched. CDR1 is GTSNPN, CDR2 SVGIG, per germline (reference sequence). The CDR3 length is 12 residues. The CDR3 nucleotides read TGTGCCTGGACGCAGGGGGCTCAGCCCCAGCATTTT. Its translation is CAWTQGAQPQHF. The full variable domain, in which reference TRBV30 and TRBJ1-5 provide the parts outside the CDR3, is SQTIHQWPATLVQPVGSPLSLECTVEGTSNPNLYWYRQAAGRGLQLLFYSVGIGQISSEVPQNLSASRPQDRQFILSSKKLLLSDSGFYLCAWTQGAQPQHFGDGTRLSIL.

The chain carries TRBV5-1 and TRBJ2-1; D is possibly TRBD2 (6 bases). V lost 7 bases and J lost 2, with 16 bases in between. The germline V gene encodes CDR1 SGHRS and CDR2 YFSETQ. The CDR3 has 15 amino acids. The CDR3 DNA reads TGCGCCAGCTTACCCGGGACTGGCCCCTACAATGAGCAGTTCTTC. Translated, it gives CASLPGTGPYNEQFF.

A single count supports this clone. The CDR3 loop reads CASSLSGFGGGKAYNEQFF. CDR3 nucleotides: TGTGCCAGCAGTTTGTCCGGGTTTGGGGGAGGGAAAGCCTACAATGAGCAGTTCTTC. The chain recombines TRBV28 with TRBJ2-1; 7 nucleotides align to TRBD2. Germline lookup yields CDR1 MDHEN and CDR2 SYDVKM. This CDR3 is built from 19 residues. The junction had 16 bases not matched to a gene; V was cut back by 3 bases and J by 2 bases.

The rearrangement links TRBV6-5 to TRBJ2-5; possibly TRBD2 for D (5 bases). The CDR3 spans 14 residues. V was clipped by 2 bases and J by 5 bases, with 12 bases between them. The V gene's germline CDR1 is MNHEY and CDR2 SVGAGI. The CDR3 sequence: CASSYTGRGETQYF. The CDR3 bases are TGTGCCAGCAGTTACACGGGCCGCGGGGAGACCCAGTACTTC.

The chain links TRBV21-1 to TRBJ2-5; TRBD1, as called in the table, went unchecked against the DNA. TRBV21-1 is a pseudogene segment. The length of the CDR3 is 16 residues. Here the CDR3 DNA reads TGTGCCAGCAGCAAGGGAGGACAGGGGGTAGGTGAGACCCAGTACTTC. Protein: CASSKGGQGVGETQYF.

The rearrangement uses TRBV27 and TRBJ2-4; 9 bases match TRBD1. Looked up from germline, CDR1 is MNHEY and CDR2 is SMNVEV (reference sequence). The CDR3 covers 13 residues. The junction had 6 bases not matched to a gene; V was cut back by 6 bases and J by 9 bases. The CDR3 DNA follows: TGTGCCAGCAGAACAGGGGGCGCGTCCATTCAGTACTTC. It specifies CASRTGGASIQYF.

The rearrangement links TRBV4-3 to TRBJ2-1; D gene uncertain. Trimming took off 1 base at V and 7 bases at J, with 8 bases between the two ends. The length of the CDR3 is 13 residues. Germline V gives CDR1 LGHNA, CDR2 YSLEER. CDR3 coding DNA: TGCGCCAGCAGCCAAGGCAGGTTGAATGAGCAGTTCTTC. This translates into CASSQGRLNEQFF.